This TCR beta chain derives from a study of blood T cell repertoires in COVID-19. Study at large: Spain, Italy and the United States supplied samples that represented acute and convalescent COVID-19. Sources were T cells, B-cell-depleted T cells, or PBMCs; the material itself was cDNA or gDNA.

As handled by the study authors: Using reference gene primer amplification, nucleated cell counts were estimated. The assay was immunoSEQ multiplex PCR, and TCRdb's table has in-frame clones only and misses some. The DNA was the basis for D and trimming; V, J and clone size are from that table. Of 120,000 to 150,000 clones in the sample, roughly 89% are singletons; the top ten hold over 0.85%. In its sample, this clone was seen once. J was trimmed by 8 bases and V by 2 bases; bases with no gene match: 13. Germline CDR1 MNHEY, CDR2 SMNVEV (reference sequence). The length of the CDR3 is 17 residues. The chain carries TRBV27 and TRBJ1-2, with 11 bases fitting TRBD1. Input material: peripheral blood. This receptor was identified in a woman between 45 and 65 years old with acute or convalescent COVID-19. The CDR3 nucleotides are TGTGCCAGCAGTTTAAGGGCGCCGGGGACAGGGGGTCAAGGCTACACCTTC. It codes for CASSLRAPGTGGQGYTF.